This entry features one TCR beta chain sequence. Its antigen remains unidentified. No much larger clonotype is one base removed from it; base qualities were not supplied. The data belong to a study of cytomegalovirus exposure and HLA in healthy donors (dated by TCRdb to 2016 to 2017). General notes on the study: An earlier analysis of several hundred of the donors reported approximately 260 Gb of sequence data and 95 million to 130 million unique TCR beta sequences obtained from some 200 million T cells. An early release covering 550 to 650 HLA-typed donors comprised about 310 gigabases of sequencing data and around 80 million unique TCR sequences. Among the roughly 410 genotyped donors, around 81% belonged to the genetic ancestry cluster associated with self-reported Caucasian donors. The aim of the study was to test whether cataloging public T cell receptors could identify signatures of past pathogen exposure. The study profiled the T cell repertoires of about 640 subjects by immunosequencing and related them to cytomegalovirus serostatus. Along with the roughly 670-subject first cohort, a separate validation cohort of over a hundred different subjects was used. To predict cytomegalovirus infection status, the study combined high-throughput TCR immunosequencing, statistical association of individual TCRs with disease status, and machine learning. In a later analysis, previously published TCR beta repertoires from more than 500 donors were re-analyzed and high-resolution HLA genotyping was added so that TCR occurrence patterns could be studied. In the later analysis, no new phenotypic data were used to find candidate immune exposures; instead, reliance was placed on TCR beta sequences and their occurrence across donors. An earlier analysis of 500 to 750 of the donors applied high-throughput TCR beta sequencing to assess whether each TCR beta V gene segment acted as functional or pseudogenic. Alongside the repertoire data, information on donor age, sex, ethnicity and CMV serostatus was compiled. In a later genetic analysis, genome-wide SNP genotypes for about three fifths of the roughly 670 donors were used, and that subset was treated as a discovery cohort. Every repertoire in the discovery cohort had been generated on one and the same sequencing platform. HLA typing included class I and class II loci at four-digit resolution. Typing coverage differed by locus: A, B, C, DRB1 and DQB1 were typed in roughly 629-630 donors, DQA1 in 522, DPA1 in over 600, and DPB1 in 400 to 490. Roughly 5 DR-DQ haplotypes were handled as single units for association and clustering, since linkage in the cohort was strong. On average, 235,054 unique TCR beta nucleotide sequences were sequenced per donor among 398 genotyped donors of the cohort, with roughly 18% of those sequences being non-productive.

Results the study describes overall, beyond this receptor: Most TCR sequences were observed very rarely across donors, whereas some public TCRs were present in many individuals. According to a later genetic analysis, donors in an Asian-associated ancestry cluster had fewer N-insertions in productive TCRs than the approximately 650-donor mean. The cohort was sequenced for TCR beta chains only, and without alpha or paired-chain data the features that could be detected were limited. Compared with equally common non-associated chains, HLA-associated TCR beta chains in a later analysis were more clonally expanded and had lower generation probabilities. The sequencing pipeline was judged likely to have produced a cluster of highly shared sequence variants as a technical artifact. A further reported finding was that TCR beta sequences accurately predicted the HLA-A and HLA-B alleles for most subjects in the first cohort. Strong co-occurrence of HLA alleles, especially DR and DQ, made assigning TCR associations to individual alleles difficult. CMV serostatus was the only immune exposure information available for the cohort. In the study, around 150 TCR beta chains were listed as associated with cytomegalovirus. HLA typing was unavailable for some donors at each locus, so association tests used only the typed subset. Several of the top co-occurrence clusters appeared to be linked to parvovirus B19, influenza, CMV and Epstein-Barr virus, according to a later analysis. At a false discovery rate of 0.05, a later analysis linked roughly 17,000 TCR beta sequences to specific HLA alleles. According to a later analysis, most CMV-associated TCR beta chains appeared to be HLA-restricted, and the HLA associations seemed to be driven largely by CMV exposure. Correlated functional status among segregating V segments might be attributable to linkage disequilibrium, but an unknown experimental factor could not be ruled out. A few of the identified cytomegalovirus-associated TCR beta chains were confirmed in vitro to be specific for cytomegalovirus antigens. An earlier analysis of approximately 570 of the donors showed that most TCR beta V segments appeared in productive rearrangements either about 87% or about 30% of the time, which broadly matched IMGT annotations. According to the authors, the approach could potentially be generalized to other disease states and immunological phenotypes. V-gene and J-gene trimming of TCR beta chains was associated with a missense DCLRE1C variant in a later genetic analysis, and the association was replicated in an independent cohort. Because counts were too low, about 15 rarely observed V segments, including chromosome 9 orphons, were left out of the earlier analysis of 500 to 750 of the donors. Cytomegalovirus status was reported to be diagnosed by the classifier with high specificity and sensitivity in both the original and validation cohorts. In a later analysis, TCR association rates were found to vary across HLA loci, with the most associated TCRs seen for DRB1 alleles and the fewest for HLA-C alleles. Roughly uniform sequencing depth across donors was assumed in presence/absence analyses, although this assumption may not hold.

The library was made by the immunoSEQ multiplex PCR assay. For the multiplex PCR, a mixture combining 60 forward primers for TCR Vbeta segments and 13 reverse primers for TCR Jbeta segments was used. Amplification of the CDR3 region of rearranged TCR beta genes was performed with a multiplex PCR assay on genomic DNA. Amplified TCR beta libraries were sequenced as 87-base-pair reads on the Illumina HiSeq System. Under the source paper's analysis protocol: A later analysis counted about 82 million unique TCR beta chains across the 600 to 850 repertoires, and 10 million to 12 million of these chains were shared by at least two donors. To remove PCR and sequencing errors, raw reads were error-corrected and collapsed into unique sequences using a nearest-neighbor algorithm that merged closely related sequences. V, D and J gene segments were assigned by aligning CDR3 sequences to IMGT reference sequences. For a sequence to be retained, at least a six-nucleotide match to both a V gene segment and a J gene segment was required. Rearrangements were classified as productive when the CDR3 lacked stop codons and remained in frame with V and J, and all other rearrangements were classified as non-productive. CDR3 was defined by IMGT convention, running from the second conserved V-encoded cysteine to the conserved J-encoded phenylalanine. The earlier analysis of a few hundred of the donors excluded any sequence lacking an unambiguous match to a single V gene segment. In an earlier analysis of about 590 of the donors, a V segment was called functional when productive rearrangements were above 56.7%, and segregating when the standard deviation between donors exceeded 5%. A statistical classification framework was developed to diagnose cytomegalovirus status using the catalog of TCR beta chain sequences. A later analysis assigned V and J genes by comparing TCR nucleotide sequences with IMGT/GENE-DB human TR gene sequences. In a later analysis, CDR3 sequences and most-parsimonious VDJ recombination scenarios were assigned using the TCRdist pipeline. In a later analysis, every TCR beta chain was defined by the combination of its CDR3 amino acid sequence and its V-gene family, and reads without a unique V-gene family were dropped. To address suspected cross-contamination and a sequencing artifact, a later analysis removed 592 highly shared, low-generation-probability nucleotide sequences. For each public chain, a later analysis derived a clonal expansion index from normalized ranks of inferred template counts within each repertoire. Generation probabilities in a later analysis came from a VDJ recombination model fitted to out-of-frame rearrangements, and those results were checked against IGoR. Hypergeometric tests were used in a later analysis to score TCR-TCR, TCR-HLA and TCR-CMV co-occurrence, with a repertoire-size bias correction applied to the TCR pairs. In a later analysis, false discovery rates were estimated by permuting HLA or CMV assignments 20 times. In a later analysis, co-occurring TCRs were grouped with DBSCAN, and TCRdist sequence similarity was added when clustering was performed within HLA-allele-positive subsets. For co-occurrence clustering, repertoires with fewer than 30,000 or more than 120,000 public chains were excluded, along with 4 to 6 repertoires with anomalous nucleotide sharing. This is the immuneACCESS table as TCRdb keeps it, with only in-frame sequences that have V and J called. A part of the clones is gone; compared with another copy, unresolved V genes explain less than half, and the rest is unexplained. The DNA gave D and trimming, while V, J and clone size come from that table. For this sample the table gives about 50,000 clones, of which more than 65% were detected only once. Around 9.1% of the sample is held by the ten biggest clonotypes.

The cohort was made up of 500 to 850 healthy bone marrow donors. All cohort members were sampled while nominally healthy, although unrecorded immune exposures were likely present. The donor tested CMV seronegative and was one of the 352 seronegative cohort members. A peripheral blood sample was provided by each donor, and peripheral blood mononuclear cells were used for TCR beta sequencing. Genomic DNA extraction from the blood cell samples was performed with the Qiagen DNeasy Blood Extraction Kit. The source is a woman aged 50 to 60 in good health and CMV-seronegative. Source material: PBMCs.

The CDR3 here reads CASSDGGYNTF. The base sequence is TGTGCCAGCAGCGACGGGGGGTACAACACCTTC. The chain joins TRBV6-5 to TRBJ1-2, with a tentative D gene TRBD1 over 5 matching bases. From cysteine to phenylalanine, the CDR3 is 11 amino acids long. Only the CDR3 DNA is retained, 33 bases long and in frame from the first base. V is cut by 6 bases and J by 12 bases, and the space between the germline ends is 14 bases. CDR1 and CDR2, looked up from the germline V gene, are MNHEY and SVGAGI.